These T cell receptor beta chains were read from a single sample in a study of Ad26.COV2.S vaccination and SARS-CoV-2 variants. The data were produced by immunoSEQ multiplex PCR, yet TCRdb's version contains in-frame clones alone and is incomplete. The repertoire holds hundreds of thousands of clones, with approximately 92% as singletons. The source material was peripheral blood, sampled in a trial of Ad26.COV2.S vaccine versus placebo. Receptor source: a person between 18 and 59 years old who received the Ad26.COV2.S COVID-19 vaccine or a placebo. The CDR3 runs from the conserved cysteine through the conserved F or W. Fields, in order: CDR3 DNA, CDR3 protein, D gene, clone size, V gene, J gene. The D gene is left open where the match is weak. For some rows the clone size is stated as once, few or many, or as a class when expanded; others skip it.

TGTGCCAGCTCGCGGACTAGCGGAGAGACCCAGTACTTC,CASSRTSGETQYF,TRBD2,-,TRBV18,TRBJ2-5
TGTGCCAGCAGTTTTCTGGGGCGGGACTACAATGAGCAGTTCTTC,CASSFLGRDYNEQFF,-,-,TRBV28,TRBJ2-1
TGCGCCAGCAGCCTTTATAGCGGGAATAACAATGAGCAGTTCTTC,CASSLYSGNNNEQFF,TRBD2,-,TRBV4-1,TRBJ2-1
TGCGCCAGCAGCTCCACCCGGGGGGTTAATGGCTACACCTTC,CASSSTRGVNGYTF,-,-,TRBV5-1,TRBJ1-2
TGTGCCAGTAGCATTATCGGGGGCTACGAGCAGTACTTC,CASSIIGGYEQYF,-,-,TRBV19,TRBJ2-7
TGTGCCAGCATCCTAGAGGGGACAGAGCAGTTCTTC,CASILEGTEQFF,-,-,TRBV7-2,TRBJ2-1
TGTGCCAGCAGCCAAGGGGGACAAAGTAAGAAGGCCTACGAGCAGTACTTC,CASSQGGQSKKAYEQYF,-,-,TRBV3-1/TRBV3-2,TRBJ2-7
TGTGCCAGCAGCCCCGGACCCGGGACAAAGACCGGGACTAGCTCCTACGAGCAGTACTTC,CASSPGPGTKTGTSSYEQYF,TRBD2,-,TRBV9,TRBJ2-7
TGTGCCAGCAGCTTGGCCGGTAACTATGGCTACACCTTC,CASSLAGNYGYTF,-,-,TRBV5-8,TRBJ1-2
TGTGCCAGCAGTTACCGGACCGGGACAGGGGTGAGCGTATCCCAAGAGACCCAGTACTTC,CASSYRTGTGVSVSQETQYF,TRBD1,-,TRBV6-2/TRBV6-3,TRBJ2-5
TGTGCCAGCAGTTGGCAGCCCACGGAGCAGTACTTC,CASSWQPTEQYF,-,-,TRBV28,TRBJ2-7
TGTGCCAGCAGTGAAATGGGACAGGGCCATGGCTACACCTTC,CASSEMGQGHGYTF,TRBD1,-,TRBV2,TRBJ1-2
TGTGCCACCAGTGATCCAACTAGCGGGCGGTCCTACAATGAGCAGTTCTTC,CATSDPTSGRSYNEQFF,TRBD2,-,TRBV24-1,TRBJ2-1
TGTGCCAGTAGTGCCCAGGGGGGGAACATTCAGTACTTC,CASSAQGGNIQYF,-,-,TRBV19,TRBJ2-4
TGCGCCAGCAGCAGCGGGACAGGCGGAGAGACCCAGTACTTC,CASSSGTGGETQYF,-,-,TRBV5-1,TRBJ2-5
TGTGCCAGCAGTCGGGACGGACAAGGGGAGTTCTTC,CASSRDGQGEFF,-,few,TRBV7-2,TRBJ2-1
TGTGCCATCAGGAGCAGCAACACCGGGGAGCTGTTTTTT,CAIRSSNTGELFF,-,-,TRBV10-3,TRBJ2-2
TGCAGTGCTAGAGACAATGAGCAGTTCTTC,CSARDNEQFF,-,-,TRBV20-1,TRBJ2-1
TGTGCCAGCAGCCAAACACGCTCTGGGGCCAACGTCCTGACTTTC,CASSQTRSGANVLTF,-,-,TRBV3-1/TRBV3-2,TRBJ2-6
TGTGCCAGCAGTTTGCCAGGCTCGGACTACGAGCAGTACTTC,CASSLPGSDYEQYF,-,-,TRBV28,TRBJ2-7
TGTGCCAGCAGCCCCGAGTGGGGCACTGAAGCTTTCTTT,CASSPEWGTEAFF,-,-,TRBV7-9,TRBJ1-1
TGTGCCAGCAGCTATATTAATCAGATTTCCTACGAGCAGTACTTC,CASSYINQISYEQYF,-,-,TRBV5-6,TRBJ2-7
TGTGCCAGCACCACTGGACAGGGGGCCTTGTACGAGCAGTACTTC,CASTTGQGALYEQYF,TRBD1,-,TRBV6-5,TRBJ2-7
TGTGCCAGCAGCCCCCGGCAGGGTGAAAAACTGTTTTTT,CASSPRQGEKLFF,-,-,TRBV7-3,TRBJ1-4
TGTGCCAGCAGCGTAGGACACAGCGGGGAACCTCGGGAGACCCAGTACTTC,CASSVGHSGEPRETQYF,TRBD2,-,TRBV9,TRBJ2-5
TGTGCCAGCAGCCTCTCCTACGAGCAGTACTTC,CASSLSYEQYF,-,-,TRBV7-9,TRBJ2-7
TGTGCCAGCAGCTTGCTGGGAGAGAAGGCTTTCTTT,CASSLLGEKAFF,-,-,TRBV11-2,TRBJ1-1
TGCGCCAGCAGCTTTTGGACTGGGAGCACAGATACGCAGTATTTT,CASSFWTGSTDTQYF,-,-,TRBV5-1,TRBJ2-3
TGCAGCATTACCCTAGCGGGAGTCCCAGATACGCAGTATTTT,CSITLAGVPDTQYF,TRBD2,once,TRBV29-1,TRBJ2-3
TGTGCCAGCAGCTTGGCCAGTGTATTTGATACGCAGTATTTT,CASSLASVFDTQYF,-,-,TRBV5-4,TRBJ2-3
TGTGCCAGCAGTTATCGGGTAGACTATGGCTACACCTTC,CASSYRVDYGYTF,-,-,TRBV27,TRBJ1-2
TGTGCCAGCAGTTACTCCGGGACAGGGTTAAACACTGAAGCTTTCTTT,CASSYSGTGLNTEAFF,TRBD1,-,TRBV6-5,TRBJ1-1
TGTGCCACCAGTGACCCGGGTTTAGAGACCCAGTACTTC,CATSDPGLETQYF,-,-,TRBV24-1,TRBJ2-5
TGTGCCAGCAGCCGGAAGCGGGATATGAGCGAGCAGTACTTC,CASSRKRDMSEQYF,TRBD2,-,TRBV3-1/TRBV3-2,TRBJ2-7
TGTGCCAGCAGTGAGCCGGGACCTGAAGCTTTCTTT,CASSEPGPEAFF,-,-,TRBV2,TRBJ1-1